Listed below are T cell receptor beta chains from one sample, sequenced in a study of yellow fever vaccine responses in identical twins. MiXCR, run by TCRdb on the RT-PCR reads, gives a single entry per CDR3 protein. The sample consists of under 20,000 distinct CDR3 sequences, roughly two thirds of them appearing once. Here the sequenced sample was T cells from blood (PBMCs), unsorted or a sorted subset (not recorded which), taken before or after yellow fever vaccination (not recorded which). All receptors come from a woman younger than 30 who received the yellow fever vaccine. The CDR3 runs from the conserved cysteine through the conserved F or W. A D gene is named only where the DNA matches it firmly. Expanded clones get a size class; other rows say once, few or many, or leave the size out.

size: few
V: TRBV27
D: NA
J: TRBJ1-1
CDR3: CASSLLGFVTEAFF
DNA: TGTGCCAGCAGTTTACTGGGTTTCGTCACTGAAGCTTTCTTT

size: NA
V: TRBV3-1
D: TRBD1
J: TRBJ1-2
CDR3: CASSPSGQGGYTF
DNA: TGTGCCAGCAGCCCTTCGGGACAGGGCGGCTACACCTTC

size: once
V: TRBV11-3
D: TRBD2
J: TRBJ2-5
CDR3: CASSLASSGGTQYF
DNA: TGTGCCAGCAGCTTAGCGTCTAGCGGAGGGACCCAGTACTTC

size: NA
V: TRBV29-1
D: NA
J: TRBJ1-1
CDR3: CSVQRVGTEAFF
DNA: TGCAGCGTGCAGAGAGTGGGCACTGAAGCTTTCTTT

size: NA
V: TRBV11-1
D: TRBD2
J: TRBJ2-3
CDR3: CASSGSGRGDTQYF
DNA: TGTGCCAGCAGCGGTAGCGGGAGGGGGGATACGCAGTATTTT

size: NA
V: TRBV5-1
D: TRBD2
J: TRBJ2-3
CDR3: CASSVGWGGGTDTQYF
DNA: TGCGCCAGCAGCGTCGGATGGGGGGGGGGCACAGATACGCAGTATTTT

size: once
V: TRBV2
D: NA
J: TRBJ2-7
CDR3: CASSGRSYEQYF
DNA: TGTGCCAGCAGTGGACGGTCCTACGAGCAGTACTTC

size: NA
V: TRBV5-5
D: NA
J: TRBJ2-1
CDR3: CASSARRGLSYNEQFF
DNA: TGTGCCAGCAGCGCCAGGAGGGGGCTGTCCTACAATGAGCAGTTCTTC

size: NA
V: TRBV20-1
D: NA
J: TRBJ1-4
CDR3: CSARWQGRGEKLFF
DNA: TGCAGTGCTAGATGGCAGGGACGGGGGGAAAAACTGTTTTTT

size: few
V: TRBV29-1
D: NA
J: TRBJ2-3
CDR3: CSVDGRQYSTDTQYF
DNA: TGCAGCGTTGATGGGCGGCAGTATAGCACAGATACGCAGTATTTT

size: NA
V: TRBV11-1
D: NA
J: TRBJ2-5
CDR3: CASSLDPKETQYF
DNA: TGTGCCAGCAGCTTGGACCCCAAAGAGACCCAGTACTTC

size: NA
V: TRBV5-1
D: NA
J: TRBJ1-1
CDR3: CASRADGREAFF
DNA: TGCGCCAGCAGGGCGGATGGGAGAGAAGCTTTCTTT

size: few
V: TRBV6-5
D: NA
J: TRBJ1-4
CDR3: CASSSGSGFSEKLFF
DNA: TGTGCCAGCAGTTCGGGGTCTGGGTTCAGCGAAAAACTGTTTTTT

size: NA
V: TRBV10-1
D: TRBD2
J: TRBJ2-2
CDR3: CASSGVAGGPVRAGELFF
DNA: TGCGCCAGCAGTGGGGTAGCGGGAGGGCCGGTACGCGCCGGGGAGCTGTTTTTT

size: NA
V: TRBV11-1
D: NA
J: TRBJ2-1
CDR3: CASTGIWGTKRNEQFF
DNA: TGTGCCAGCACCGGGATATGGGGGACGAAGCGCAATGAGCAGTTCTTC

size: NA
V: TRBV7-2
D: NA
J: TRBJ2-2
CDR3: CASSLQGNTGELFF
DNA: TGTGCCAGCAGCTTACAGGGAAACACCGGGGAGCTGTTTTTT

size: few
V: TRBV29-1
D: NA
J: TRBJ2-5
CDR3: CSVDGQNQETQYF
DNA: TGCAGCGTTGATGGTCAGAACCAAGAGACCCAGTACTTC

size: NA
V: TRBV7-9
D: TRBD2
J: TRBJ2-3
CDR3: CASSPGAWEGDTQYF
DNA: TGTGCCAGCAGCCCCGGCGCTTGGGAGGGAGATACGCAGTATTTT

size: once
V: TRBV24-1
D: TRBD2
J: TRBJ2-3
CDR3: CATSDPLAGGPDTQYF
DNA: TGTGCCACCAGTGACCCACTAGCGGGGGGGCCAGATACGCAGTATTTT

size: NA
V: TRBV29-1
D: TRBD2
J: TRBJ2-1
CDR3: CSVGTAGTAYNEQFF
DNA: TGCAGCGTGGGCACAGCGGGGACCGCCTACAATGAGCAGTTCTTC

size: NA
V: TRBV15
D: NA
J: TRBJ1-5
CDR3: CATSRDGLSNQPQHF
DNA: TGTGCCACCAGCAGGGATGGTTTGAGCAATCAGCCCCAGCATTTT

size: NA
V: TRBV5-6
D: TRBD1
J: TRBJ1-2
CDR3: CASSSGTGAGDGYTF
DNA: TGTGCCAGCAGCTCCGGGACAGGGGCCGGGGATGGCTACACCTTC

size: NA
V: TRBV5-1
D: NA
J: TRBJ2-2
CDR3: CASSLVQGSTGELFF
DNA: TGCGCCAGCAGCTTGGTCCAAGGGAGCACCGGGGAGCTGTTTTTT

size: few
V: TRBV19
D: TRBD2
J: TRBJ2-1
CDR3: CASSPSGRARNEQFF
DNA: TGTGCCAGTAGTCCAAGCGGGAGGGCCCGAAATGAGCAGTTCTTC

size: NA
V: TRBV14
D: NA
J: TRBJ2-1
CDR3: CASSQAGREQFF
DNA: TGTGCCAGCAGCCAGGCCGGACGAGAGCAGTTCTTC

size: medium-sized
V: TRBV7-9
D: NA
J: TRBJ1-4
CDR3: CASSFPSTTNEKLFF
DNA: TGTGCCAGCAGCTTTCCCTCAACAACTAATGAAAAACTGTTTTTT

size: NA
V: TRBV11-1
D: NA
J: TRBJ2-7
CDR3: CASSLVADLYSYEQYF
DNA: TGTGCCAGCAGCTTAGTGGCAGACCTTTACTCCTACGAGCAGTACTTC

size: NA
V: TRBV7-7
D: TRBD2
J: TRBJ2-1
CDR3: CASSDMLGGRVNEQFF
DNA: TGTGCCAGCAGCGACATGCTCGGCGGGAGGGTCAATGAGCAGTTCTTC

size: NA
V: TRBV12-3/TRBV12-4
D: NA
J: TRBJ1-6
CDR3: CASTSSNSPLHF
DNA: TGTGCCAGCACCTCCTCGAATTCACCCCTCCACTTT

size: once
V: TRBV12-3/TRBV12-4
D: NA
J: TRBJ1-1
CDR3: CASYRQENTEAFF
DNA: TGTGCCAGCTACAGACAGGAAAACACTGAAGCTTTCTTT

size: NA
V: TRBV19
D: NA
J: TRBJ1-6
CDR3: CASSMGSSYNSPLHF
DNA: TGTGCCAGTAGTATGGGGAGCTCCTATAATTCACCCCTCCACTTT

size: once
V: TRBV18
D: TRBD1
J: TRBJ1-4
CDR3: CASSPGTVNEKLFF
DNA: TGTGCCAGCTCACCAGGGACAGTTAATGAAAAACTGTTTTTT

size: NA
V: TRBV6-6
D: NA
J: TRBJ2-5
CDR3: CASSYSSLAVETQYF
DNA: TGTGCCAGCAGTTACTCGAGCCTAGCAGTAGAGACCCAGTACTTC

size: NA
V: TRBV13
D: TRBD1
J: TRBJ2-1
CDR3: CARRGQGSEQFF
DNA: TGTGCCAGAAGGGGACAGGGCAGTGAGCAGTTCTTC

size: NA
V: TRBV13
D: TRBD2
J: TRBJ2-7
CDR3: CASSPLGLAGDGSYEQYF
DNA: TGTGCCAGCAGCCCGTTGGGACTAGCGGGAGACGGCTCCTACGAGCAGTACTTC

size: NA
V: TRBV7-2
D: NA
J: TRBJ1-4
CDR3: CASSLEGSRKLFF
DNA: TGTGCCAGCAGCTTAGAAGGGTCCCGAAAACTGTTTTTT

size: NA
V: TRBV15
D: TRBD1
J: TRBJ1-1
CDR3: CATSKDRGNPGTEAFF
DNA: TGTGCCACCAGCAAGGACAGGGGCAACCCCGGGACCGAGGCTTTCTTT

size: NA
V: TRBV5-1
D: NA
J: TRBJ1-4
CDR3: CASSLEPRNNEKLFF
DNA: TGCGCCAGCAGCTTGGAGCCCAGGAATAATGAAAAACTGTTTTTT

size: large
V: TRBV14
D: NA
J: TRBJ2-5
CDR3: CASSIQETQYF
DNA: TGTGCCAGCAGCATTCAAGAGACCCAGTACTTC

size: NA
V: TRBV18
D: TRBD2
J: TRBJ2-3
CDR3: CASSGTSGTDTQYF
DNA: TGTGCCAGCTCAGGGACTAGCGGCACAGATACGCAGTATTTT

size: NA
V: TRBV5-1
D: NA
J: TRBJ2-5
CDR3: CASSLEASRETQYF
DNA: TGCGCCAGCAGCTTGGAAGCTAGTCGAGAGACCCAGTACTTC

size: once
V: TRBV28
D: NA
J: TRBJ1-2
CDR3: CASSSYLGYTF
DNA: TGTGCCAGCAGTTCTTATTTGGGCTACACCTTC

size: NA
V: TRBV14
D: NA
J: TRBJ2-4
CDR3: CASSQRLIPGIQYF
DNA: TGTGCCAGCAGCCAAAGGTTGATCCCGGGCATTCAGTACTTC

size: NA
V: TRBV2
D: NA
J: TRBJ2-5
CDR3: CASSEGGETQYF
DNA: TGTGCCAGCAGTGAAGGCGGAGAGACCCAGTACTTC

size: NA
V: TRBV11-3
D: TRBD2
J: TRBJ2-1
CDR3: CASSPGASGAVFKQFF
DNA: TGTGCCAGCAGCCCAGGAGCTAGCGGGGCAGTTTTCAAGCAGTTCTTC

size: NA
V: TRBV6-1
D: NA
J: TRBJ2-1
CDR3: CASSQGIEQFF
DNA: TGTGCCAGCAGCCAGGGGATTGAGCAGTTCTTC

size: NA
V: TRBV2
D: NA
J: TRBJ2-1
CDR3: CASKVSYNEQFF
DNA: TGTGCCAGCAAGGTCAGTTACAATGAGCAGTTCTTC

size: NA
V: TRBV15
D: TRBD1
J: TRBJ1-5
CDR3: CATSSQGGNQPQHF
DNA: TGTGCCACCAGCAGTCAGGGGGGCAATCAGCCCCAGCATTTT

size: NA
V: TRBV11-3
D: NA
J: TRBJ1-5
CDR3: CASSNTDQPQHF
DNA: TGTGCCAGCAGCAACACAGATCAGCCCCAGCATTTT

size: NA
V: TRBV11-2
D: NA
J: TRBJ2-1
CDR3: CASSLMGPVADEQFF
DNA: TGTGCCAGCAGCTTGATGGGCCCGGTTGCGGATGAGCAGTTCTTC

size: NA
V: TRBV10-3
D: TRBD1
J: TRBJ2-7
CDR3: CAISADRGSYEQYF
DNA: TGTGCCATCAGTGCCGACAGGGGGTCGTACGAGCAGTACTTC

size: NA
V: TRBV19
D: NA
J: TRBJ2-4
CDR3: CASSSSLAKNIQYF
DNA: TGTGCCAGTAGTTCCTCACTAGCCAAAAACATTCAGTACTTC

size: NA
V: TRBV3-1
D: NA
J: TRBJ1-1
CDR3: CASSQRGMNTEAFF
DNA: TGTGCCAGCAGCCAACGGGGGATGAACACTGAAGCTTTCTTT

size: NA
V: TRBV6-4
D: TRBD2
J: TRBJ2-3
CDR3: CASSRLAGSTDTQYF
DNA: TGTGCCAGCAGCAGGCTAGCGGGAAGCACAGATACGCAGTATTTT

size: NA
V: TRBV11-3
D: NA
J: TRBJ2-1
CDR3: CASSPTRYNEQFF
DNA: TGTGCCAGCAGCCCAACTAGATATAATGAGCAGTTCTTC

size: NA
V: TRBV3-1
D: NA
J: TRBJ2-3
CDR3: CASSELPGSPQYF
DNA: TGTGCCAGCAGCGAACTCCCAGGTTCCCCGCAGTATTTT

size: few
V: TRBV20-1
D: NA
J: TRBJ1-4
CDR3: CSVGNPNEKLFF
DNA: TGCAGTGTGGGGAACCCTAATGAAAAACTGTTTTTT